The present TCR beta chain was sequenced within a study of esophageal squamous cell carcinoma under preoperative chemotherapy. The study's findings and limits: After treatment, tumor-infiltrating lymphocytes apparently came partly from blood T cells. Paclitaxel-nedaplatin therapy caused immediate, substantial clonotype frequency changes.

The CDR3 spans 11 residues. Per germline, CDR1 SEHNR and CDR2 FQNEAQ (reference sequence). TCRdb recomputed calls from the PCR reads with MiXCR, one row per CDR3 protein. The sample carries roughly 30,000 distinct CDR3 sequences, 40% to 65% recorded once. Of note for this clonotype: Antigen unknown.

As for time point: after preoperative PTX-NDP chemotherapy. The TCR comes from a human donor with esophageal squamous cell carcinoma. The donor label of this sample is uncertain. The specimen was taken from a patient given preoperative chemotherapy. The chain recombines TRBV7-9 with TRBJ2-3; no clear D. The J call may not be correct, given that the DNA end is closer to TRBJ2-1. CDR3 DNA: TGTGCCAGCAGCTTCACGTATGAGCAGTTCTTC. It encodes CASSFTYEQFF.